This T cell receptor beta chain was recovered during a study of blood T cell repertoires in COVID-19. Across the study: The United States, Italy and Spain supplied acute and convalescent COVID-19 samples. Sample material is recorded as cDNA or gDNA derived from T cells, B-cell-depleted T cells, or PBMCs.

In the original processing: Amplification with reference gene primers provided the estimates of nucleated cell counts. This table comes from immunoSEQ multiplex PCR, and its TCRdb copy is limited to in-frame clones, with some not included. Clone size and the V and J calls come from that table; the DNA yielded D and trimming. Among about 180,000 clones listed, approximately 85% were seen once. Germline CDR1 reads SGHTA; CDR2 reads FQGNSA. The CDR3 sequence is 15 residues long. Trimming at V came to 7 bases and at J to 5 bases, leaving 7 bases not matched to a gene. This clonotype was sampled from a woman older than 75 with acute or convalescent COVID-19. This rearrangement joins TRBV7-2 to TRBJ2-3; 12 positions agree with TRBD2. The material sequenced was peripheral blood. The CDR3 coding sequence is TGTGCCAGCACCGGGAGGGGACTAGCGGGAGATACGCAGTATTTT. The encoded protein is CASTGRGLAGDTQYF.